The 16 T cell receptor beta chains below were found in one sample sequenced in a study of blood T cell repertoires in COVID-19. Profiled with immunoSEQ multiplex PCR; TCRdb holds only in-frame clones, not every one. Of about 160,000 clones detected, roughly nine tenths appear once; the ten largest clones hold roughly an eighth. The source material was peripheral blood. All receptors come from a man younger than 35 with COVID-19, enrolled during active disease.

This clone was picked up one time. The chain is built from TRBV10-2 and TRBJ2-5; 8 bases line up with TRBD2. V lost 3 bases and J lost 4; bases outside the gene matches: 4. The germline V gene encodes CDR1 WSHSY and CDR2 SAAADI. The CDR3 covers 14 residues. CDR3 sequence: CASSDRAGGETQYF. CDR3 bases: TGCGCCAGCAGTGACCGCGCGGGAGGAGAGACCCAGTACTTC.

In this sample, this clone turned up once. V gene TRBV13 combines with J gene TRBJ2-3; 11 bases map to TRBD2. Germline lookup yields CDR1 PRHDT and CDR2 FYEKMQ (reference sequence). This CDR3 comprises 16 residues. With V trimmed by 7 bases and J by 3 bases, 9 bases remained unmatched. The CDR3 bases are TGTGCCAGCAAGGGTACTAGCGGGAGTGGGACAGATACGCAGTATTTT. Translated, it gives CASKGTSGSGTDTQYF.

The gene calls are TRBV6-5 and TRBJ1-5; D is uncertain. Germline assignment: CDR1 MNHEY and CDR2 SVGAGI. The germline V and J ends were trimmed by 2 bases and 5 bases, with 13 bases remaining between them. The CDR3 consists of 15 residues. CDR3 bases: TGTGCCAGCAGTTACAAAGGCGACAACTATCAGCCCCAGCATTTT. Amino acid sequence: CASSYKGDNYQPQHF.

As DNA, the CDR3 is TGCAGTGCTAGTCTGGCGGGAGGGACCAGGAATGAGCAGTTCTTC. Its protein is CSASLAGGTRNEQFF. V gene TRBV20-1 combines with J gene TRBJ2-1; 9 bases line up with TRBD2. Germline trimming cut 3 bases from V and 7 bases from J; bases unmatched to any gene: 10. The CDR3 is made up of 15 amino acids. Germline V gene lookup returns CDR1 DFQATT and CDR2 SNEGSKA (reference sequence).

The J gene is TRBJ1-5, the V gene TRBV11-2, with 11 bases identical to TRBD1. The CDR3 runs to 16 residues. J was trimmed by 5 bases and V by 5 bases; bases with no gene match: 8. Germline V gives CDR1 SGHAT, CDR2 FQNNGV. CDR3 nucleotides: TGTGCCAGCAGCCTAAATGGACAGGGGGCGGATCAGCCCCAGCATTTT. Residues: CASSLNGQGADQPQHF. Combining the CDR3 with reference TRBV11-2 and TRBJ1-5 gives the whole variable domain EAGVAQSPRYKIIEKRQSVAFWCNPISGHATLYWYQQILGQGPKLLIQFQNNGVVDDSQLPKDRFSAERLKGVDSTLKIQPAKLEDSAVYLCASSLNGQGADQPQHFGDGTRLSIL.

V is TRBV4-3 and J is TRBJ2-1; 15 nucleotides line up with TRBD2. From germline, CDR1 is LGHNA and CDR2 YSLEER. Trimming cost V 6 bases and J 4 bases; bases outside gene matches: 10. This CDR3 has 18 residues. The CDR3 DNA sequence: TGCGCCAGCAGACCGGGACTAGCGGGAGGTTGGGGGTACAATGAGCAGTTCTTC. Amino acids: CASRPGLAGGWGYNEQFF.

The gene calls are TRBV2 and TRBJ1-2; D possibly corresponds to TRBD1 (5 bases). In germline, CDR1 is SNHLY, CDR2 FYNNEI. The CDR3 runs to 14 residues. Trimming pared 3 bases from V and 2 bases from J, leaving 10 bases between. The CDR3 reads CASSEARGNYGYTF. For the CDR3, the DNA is TGTGCCAGCAGTGAGGCTCGGGGGAACTATGGCTACACCTTC.

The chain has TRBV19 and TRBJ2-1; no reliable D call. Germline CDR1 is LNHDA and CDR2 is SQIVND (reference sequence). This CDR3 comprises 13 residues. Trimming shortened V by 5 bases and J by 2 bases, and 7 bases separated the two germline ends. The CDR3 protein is CASSSGPYNEQFF. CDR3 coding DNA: TGTGCCAGTAGTTCGGGTCCCTACAATGAGCAGTTCTTC.

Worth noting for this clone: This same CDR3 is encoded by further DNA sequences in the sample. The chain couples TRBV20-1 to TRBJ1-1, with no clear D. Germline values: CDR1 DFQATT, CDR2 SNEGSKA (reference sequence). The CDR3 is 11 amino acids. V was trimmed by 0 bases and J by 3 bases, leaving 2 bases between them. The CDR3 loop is CSARDYTEAFF. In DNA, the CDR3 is TGCAGTGCTAGAGACTACACTGAAGCTTTCTTT.

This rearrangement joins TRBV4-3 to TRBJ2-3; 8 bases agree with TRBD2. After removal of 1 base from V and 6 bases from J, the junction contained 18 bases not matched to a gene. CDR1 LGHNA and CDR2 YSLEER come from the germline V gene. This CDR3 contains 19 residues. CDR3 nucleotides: TGCGCCAGCAGCCAAGGCCCGCCTCGCGGGAGGACCCAGGGGGATACGCAGTATTTT. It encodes CASSQGPPRGRTQGDTQYF.

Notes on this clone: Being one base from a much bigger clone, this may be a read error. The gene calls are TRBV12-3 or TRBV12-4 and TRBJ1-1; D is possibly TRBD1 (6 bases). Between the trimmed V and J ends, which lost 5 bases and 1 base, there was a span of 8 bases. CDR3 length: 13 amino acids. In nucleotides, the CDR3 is TGTGCCAGCAGTCAGGGGCCGAACACTGAAGCTTTCTTT. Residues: CASSQGPNTEAFF.

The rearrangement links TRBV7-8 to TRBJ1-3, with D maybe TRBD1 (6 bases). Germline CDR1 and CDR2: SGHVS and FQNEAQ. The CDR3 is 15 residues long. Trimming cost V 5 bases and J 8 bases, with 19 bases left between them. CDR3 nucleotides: TGTGCCAGCAGCATACCCGGTCGGGGGGCAGACACCATATATTTT. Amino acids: CASSIPGRGADTIYF.

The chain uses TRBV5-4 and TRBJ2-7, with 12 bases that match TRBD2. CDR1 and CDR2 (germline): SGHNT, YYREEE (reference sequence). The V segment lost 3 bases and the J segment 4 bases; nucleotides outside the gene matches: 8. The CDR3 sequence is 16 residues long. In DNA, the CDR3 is TGTGCCAGCAGCTCACTGCCTAGCGGGAGGGGTTACGAGCAGTACTTC. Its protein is CASSSLPSGRGYEQYF. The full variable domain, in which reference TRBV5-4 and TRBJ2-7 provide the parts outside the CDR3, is ETGVTQSPTHLIKTRGQQVTLRCSSQSGHNTVSWYQQALGQGPQFIFQYYREEENGRGNFPPRFSGLQFPNYSSELNVNALELDDSALYLCASSSLPSGRGYEQYFGPGTRLTVT.

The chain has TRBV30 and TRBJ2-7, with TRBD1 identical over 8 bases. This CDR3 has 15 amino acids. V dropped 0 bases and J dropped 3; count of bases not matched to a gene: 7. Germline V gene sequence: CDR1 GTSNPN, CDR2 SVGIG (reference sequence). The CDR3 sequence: CAWSVRSGGNYEQYF. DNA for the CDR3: TGTGCCTGGAGTGTTAGATCAGGGGGCAACTACGAGCAGTACTTC.

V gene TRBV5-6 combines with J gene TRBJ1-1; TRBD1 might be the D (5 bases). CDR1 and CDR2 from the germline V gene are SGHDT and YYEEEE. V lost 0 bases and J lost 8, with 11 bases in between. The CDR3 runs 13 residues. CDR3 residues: CASSLAGRTEAFF. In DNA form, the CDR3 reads TGTGCCAGCAGCTTGGCTGGGAGGACAGAAGCTTTCTTT.

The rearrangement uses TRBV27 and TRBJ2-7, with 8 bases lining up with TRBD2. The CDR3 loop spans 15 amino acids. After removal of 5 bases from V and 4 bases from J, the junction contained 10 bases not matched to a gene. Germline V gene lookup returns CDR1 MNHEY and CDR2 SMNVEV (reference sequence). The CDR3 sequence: CASSQSGTSIYEQYF. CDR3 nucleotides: TGTGCCAGCAGTCAGTCCGGGACTAGTATATACGAGCAGTACTTC.